This is a list of T cell receptor beta chains from one sample in a study of shared clonotypes between healthy human individuals. TCRdb's copy holds only in-frame clones and misses some; the assay was immunoSEQ multiplex PCR. The sample lists some 500,000 clones; roughly 85% were seen once. Sequencing was performed on PBMCs. These receptors originate from a woman in her forties in good health. Some clones in this sample may be carry-over from other donors' samples. CDR3s include the opening cysteine and the closing phenylalanine or tryptophan. Each record gives: CDR3 length, V gene, clone size, D gene, J gene, CDR3 protein, CDR3 DNA. D genes are given only for firm matches. Some rows have no size entry. The others give once, few or many, or a class for an expanded clone.

length: 14; V: TRBV27; size: -; D: -; J: TRBJ1-2; CDR3: CASRNGEGGYGYTF; DNA: TGTGCCAGCAGAAACGGGGAGGGGGGCTATGGCTACACCTTC
length: 14; V: TRBV18; size: -; D: -; J: TRBJ1-1; CDR3: CASSPQGRNTEAFF; DNA: TGTGCCAGCTCACCTCAGGGACGGAACACTGAAGCTTTCTTT
length: 15; V: TRBV21-1; size: -; D: -; J: TRBJ1-2; CDR3: CASSNRTGSWGGYTF; DNA: TGTGCCAGCAGCAACCGGACAGGGAGTTGGGGTGGCTACACCTTC
length: 12; V: TRBV7-9; size: -; D: TRBD1; J: TRBJ1-1; CDR3: CASSIEGQKAFF; DNA: TGTGCCAGCAGCATAGAGGGACAGAAAGCTTTCTTT
length: 16; V: TRBV4-2; size: -; D: TRBD2; J: TRBJ2-5; CDR3: CASSHPSGSPQETQYF; DNA: TGTGCCAGCAGCCACCCTAGCGGGAGCCCTCAAGAGACCCAGTACTTC
length: 15; V: TRBV28; size: -; D: -; J: TRBJ2-1; CDR3: CASSLGYRSYNEQFF; DNA: TGTGCCAGCAGTTTAGGGTACCGTTCCTACAATGAGCAGTTCTTC
length: 16; V: TRBV7-2; size: many; D: TRBD2; J: TRBJ2-2; CDR3: CASSPSGSKNTGELFF; DNA: TGTGCCAGCAGCCCGAGCGGGAGTAAGAACACCGGGGAGCTGTTTTTT
length: 14; V: TRBV7-9; size: -; D: TRBD1; J: TRBJ2-7; CDR3: CASSTNRGAYEQYF; DNA: TGTGCCAGCAGTACAAACAGGGGGGCCTACGAGCAGTACTTC
length: 13; V: TRBV10-1; size: few; D: TRBD2; J: TRBJ2-1; CDR3: CASSAVREGEQFF; DNA: TGCGCCAGCAGTGCTGTGCGGGAGGGTGAGCAGTTCTTC
length: 16; V: TRBV28; size: -; D: -; J: TRBJ1-2; CDR3: CASSLLGTQNRGGYTF; DNA: TGTGCCAGCAGTTTATTAGGGACTCAGAATCGGGGTGGCTACACCTTC
length: 12; V: TRBV5-1; size: -; D: -; J: TRBJ2-5; CDR3: CASSLDGSGQYF; DNA: TGCGCCAGCAGCCTAGACGGAAGTGGGCAGTACTTC
length: 17; V: TRBV2; size: -; D: -; J: TRBJ2-2; CDR3: CASSTTPDSGHTGELFF; DNA: TGTGCCAGCAGTACCACCCCGGACTCAGGCCACACCGGGGAGCTGTTTTTT
length: 16; V: TRBV14; size: -; D: TRBD1; J: TRBJ2-4; CDR3: CASSQRDRAAKNIQYF; DNA: TGTGCCAGCAGCCAAAGGGACAGGGCCGCGAAAAACATTCAGTACTTC
length: 15; V: TRBV9; size: -; D: -; J: TRBJ2-6; CDR3: CASSAQASGANVLTF; DNA: TGTGCCAGCAGCGCCCAGGCCTCTGGGGCCAACGTCCTGACTTTC
length: 14; V: TRBV28; size: -; D: -; J: TRBJ1-2; CDR3: CASSIPTGLDGYTF; DNA: TGTGCCAGCAGCATTCCGACAGGTTTGGATGGCTACACCTTC
length: 14; V: TRBV2; size: -; D: TRBD1; J: TRBJ1-4; CDR3: CASRVTGADEKLFF; DNA: TGTGCCAGCAGAGTAACAGGGGCAGATGAAAAACTGTTTTTT
length: 12; V: TRBV27; size: -; D: -; J: TRBJ2-2; CDR3: CASTRSGGELFF; DNA: TGTGCCAGCACCCGCTCGGGCGGGGAGCTGTTTTTT
length: 15; V: TRBV4-1; size: -; D: -; J: TRBJ2-7; CDR3: CASSQHRDTNYEQYF; DNA: TGCGCCAGCAGCCAACACCGGGACACCAACTACGAGCAGTACTTC
length: 13; V: TRBV10-3; size: once; D: -; J: TRBJ2-7; CDR3: CAISDYREGEQYF; DNA: TGTGCCATCAGTGACTACCGGGAAGGAGAGCAGTACTTC
length: 13; V: TRBV4-2; size: few; D: -; J: TRBJ1-5; CDR3: CASSQEGDTYQHF; DNA: TGTGCCAGCAGCCAAGAAGGGGACACCTACCAGCATTTT
length: 14; V: TRBV14; size: few; D: -; J: TRBJ2-3; CDR3: CASSHGGGTDTQYF; DNA: TGTGCCAGCAGCCACGGCGGAGGCACAGATACGCAGTATTTT
length: 16; V: TRBV7-2; size: once; D: TRBD2; J: TRBJ2-3; CDR3: CASSLKASGHTDTQYF; DNA: TGTGCCAGCAGCTTAAAGGCTAGCGGGCACACAGATACGCAGTATTTT